These T cell receptor beta chains were read from a single sample in a study of T cell changes during pregnancy in multiple sclerosis. Clones were sequenced by immunoSEQ multiplex PCR, and TCRdb holds only the in-frame ones, with some missing. The sample gives under 6,000 clones, approximately 80% of which show up once; about 15% is in the top ten. This sample comprised CD8+ T cells from peripheral blood mononuclear cells, obtained in the second trimester of pregnancy. These receptors were collected from a female donor in good health, enrolled as a control in a pregnancy study. Each CDR3 is given with its conserved first and last residue. Fields, in order: D gene, J gene, V gene, clone size, CDR3 protein, CDR3 DNA. The D gene is left open where the match is weak. Size values are once, few and many counts, or a class for expanded clones, and some rows have none.

d_call: NA
j_call: TRBJ2-7
v_call: TRBV4-1
clone_size: NA
cdr3_aa: CASSQGGDGAYEQYF
cdr3_nt: TGCGCCAGCAGCCAAGGTGGAGACGGAGCCTACGAGCAGTACTTC

d_call: NA
j_call: TRBJ1-5
v_call: TRBV7-9
clone_size: NA
cdr3_aa: CASSFPLLDQPQHF
cdr3_nt: TGTGCCAGCAGCTTCCCTCTTCTCGATCAGCCCCAGCATTTT

d_call: NA
j_call: TRBJ2-1
v_call: TRBV9
clone_size: NA
cdr3_aa: CASSVEEGLNEQFF
cdr3_nt: TGTGCCAGCAGCGTAGAGGAGGGGCTCAATGAGCAGTTCTTC

d_call: TRBD2
j_call: TRBJ2-3
v_call: TRBV6-1
clone_size: NA
cdr3_aa: CASSPTSGGADTQYF
cdr3_nt: TGTGCCAGCAGCCCCACTAGCGGGGGGGCTGATACGCAGTATTTT

d_call: NA
j_call: TRBJ2-1
v_call: TRBV12-5
clone_size: NA
cdr3_aa: CASIRRGNEQFF
cdr3_nt: TGTGCTAGTATCCGTCGGGGCAATGAGCAGTTCTTC

d_call: NA
j_call: TRBJ2-1
v_call: TRBV7-9
clone_size: NA
cdr3_aa: CASSLAAGHQYNEQFF
cdr3_nt: TGTGCCAGCAGCTTAGCGGCAGGGCACCAATACAATGAGCAGTTCTTC

d_call: TRBD1
j_call: TRBJ2-3
v_call: TRBV27
clone_size: once
cdr3_aa: CASSSRQGVGPDTQYF
cdr3_nt: TGTGCCAGCAGTTCCCGACAGGGGGTTGGGCCAGATACGCAGTATTTT

d_call: NA
j_call: TRBJ1-1
v_call: TRBV7-8
clone_size: NA
cdr3_aa: CASRPRGATEAFF
cdr3_nt: TGTGCCAGCCGACCCCGGGGGGCCACTGAAGCTTTCTTT

d_call: NA
j_call: TRBJ2-2
v_call: TRBV6-4
clone_size: NA
cdr3_aa: CASSDSGTGELFF
cdr3_nt: TGTGCCAGCAGTGACTCCGGCACCGGGGAGCTGTTTTTT

d_call: NA
j_call: TRBJ2-3
v_call: TRBV19
clone_size: NA
cdr3_aa: CASSIGQGGTDTQYF
cdr3_nt: TGTGCCAGTAGTATTGGTCAGGGCGGCACAGATACGCAGTATTTT

d_call: TRBD1
j_call: TRBJ1-1
v_call: TRBV27
clone_size: NA
cdr3_aa: CASSTGQRDTEAFF
cdr3_nt: TGTGCCAGCAGTACGGGACAGCGGGACACTGAAGCTTTCTTT

d_call: TRBD1
j_call: TRBJ2-7
v_call: TRBV4-3
clone_size: NA
cdr3_aa: CASSQLTGTGGSEQYF
cdr3_nt: TGCGCCAGCAGCCAACTTACCGGGACAGGGGGCAGCGAGCAGTACTTC

d_call: TRBD1
j_call: TRBJ1-4
v_call: TRBV4-2
clone_size: NA
cdr3_aa: CASSPREGASTNEKLFF
cdr3_nt: TGTGCCAGCAGCCCTCGGGAGGGGGCGAGCACTAATGAAAAACTGTTTTTT

d_call: TRBD1
j_call: TRBJ1-1
v_call: TRBV10-1
clone_size: NA
cdr3_aa: CASQTGKGTEAFF
cdr3_nt: TGCGCCAGCCAGACAGGGAAGGGCACTGAAGCTTTCTTT

d_call: NA
j_call: TRBJ2-6
v_call: TRBV6-4
clone_size: NA
cdr3_aa: CASSDSGSSGANVLTF
cdr3_nt: TGTGCCAGCAGTGACTCCGGGAGCTCTGGGGCCAACGTCCTGACTTTC

d_call: TRBD1
j_call: TRBJ1-6
v_call: TRBV6-5
clone_size: NA
cdr3_aa: CASRRGQGDNSPLHF
cdr3_nt: TGTGCCAGCAGAAGGGGACAGGGGGATAATTCACCCCTCCACTTT

d_call: NA
j_call: TRBJ2-1
v_call: TRBV7-2
clone_size: NA
cdr3_aa: CASSLDATRYNEQFF
cdr3_nt: TGTGCCAGCAGCTTAGACGCGACTAGATACAATGAGCAGTTCTTC

d_call: TRBD1
j_call: TRBJ1-4
v_call: TRBV28
clone_size: once
cdr3_aa: CASSGSGTGVPWTNEKLFF
cdr3_nt: TGTGCCAGCAGTGGATCCGGGACAGGGGTCCCTTGGACTAATGAAAAACTGTTTTTT

d_call: TRBD2
j_call: TRBJ2-3
v_call: TRBV9
clone_size: NA
cdr3_aa: CASSVVGGVQDTQYF
cdr3_nt: TGTGCCAGCAGCGTAGTGGGGGGGGTGCAAGATACGCAGTATTTT

d_call: TRBD1
j_call: TRBJ1-6
v_call: TRBV19
clone_size: large
cdr3_aa: CASSDRVNSPLHF
cdr3_nt: TGTGCCAGTAGCGACAGGGTGAATTCACCCCTCCACTTT

d_call: TRBD2
j_call: TRBJ2-7
v_call: TRBV14
clone_size: NA
cdr3_aa: CASSETSGIYEQYF
cdr3_nt: TGTGCCAGCAGCGAAACTAGCGGGATATACGAGCAGTACTTC

d_call: TRBD1
j_call: TRBJ1-4
v_call: TRBV4-3
clone_size: NA
cdr3_aa: CASSQGQGENEKLFF
cdr3_nt: TGCGCCAGCAGCCAGGGACAGGGGGAAAACGAAAAACTGTTTTTT

d_call: NA
j_call: TRBJ2-1
v_call: TRBV30
clone_size: few
cdr3_aa: CAWSGASFDEQFF
cdr3_nt: TGTGCCTGGAGTGGGGCTTCGTTCGATGAGCAGTTCTTC

d_call: NA
j_call: TRBJ2-1
v_call: TRBV5-1
clone_size: NA
cdr3_aa: CASSPGQIYNEQFF
cdr3_nt: TGCGCCAGCAGCCCTGGACAAATTTACAATGAGCAGTTCTTC

d_call: TRBD2
j_call: TRBJ2-1
v_call: TRBV6-4
clone_size: NA
cdr3_aa: CASSDSVGGGVEEQFF
cdr3_nt: TGTGCCAGCAGTGACTCCGTGGGCGGGGGGGTCGAGGAGCAGTTCTTC

d_call: TRBD1
j_call: TRBJ2-1
v_call: TRBV4-3
clone_size: NA
cdr3_aa: CASSQPGQFYNEQFF
cdr3_nt: TGCGCCAGCAGCCAACCGGGACAGTTTTACAATGAGCAGTTCTTC

d_call: NA
j_call: TRBJ1-1
v_call: TRBV10-1
clone_size: NA
cdr3_aa: CASSESLGEDTEAFF
cdr3_nt: TGCGCCAGCAGTGAGTCCCTGGGAGAGGACACTGAAGCTTTCTTT

d_call: NA
j_call: TRBJ1-1
v_call: TRBV13
clone_size: few
cdr3_aa: CASSLEGGENTEAFF
cdr3_nt: TGTGCCAGCAGCTTAGAAGGGGGTGAGAACACTGAAGCTTTCTTT

d_call: TRBD2
j_call: TRBJ2-7
v_call: TRBV28
clone_size: NA
cdr3_aa: CASSRWEGPYEQYF
cdr3_nt: TGTGCCAGCAGCCGTTGGGAGGGCCCTTACGAGCAGTACTTC

d_call: TRBD2
j_call: TRBJ2-1
v_call: TRBV5-1
clone_size: NA
cdr3_aa: CASRNEGSGGNNEQFF
cdr3_nt: TGCGCCAGCAGAAATGAGGGAAGCGGGGGGAACAATGAGCAGTTCTTC

d_call: NA
j_call: TRBJ1-1
v_call: TRBV5-6
clone_size: NA
cdr3_aa: CASSTDTATEAFF
cdr3_nt: TGTGCCAGCAGCACTGACACGGCCACTGAAGCTTTCTTT

d_call: NA
j_call: TRBJ1-6
v_call: TRBV9
clone_size: NA
cdr3_aa: CASSDRGSPLHF
cdr3_nt: TGTGCCAGCAGCGACCGGGGGTCACCCCTCCACTTT

d_call: TRBD1
j_call: TRBJ1-2
v_call: TRBV9
clone_size: NA
cdr3_aa: CASLQGYGYTF
cdr3_nt: TGTGCCAGTTTACAGGGGTATGGCTACACCTTC

d_call: NA
j_call: TRBJ1-4
v_call: TRBV6-6
clone_size: NA
cdr3_aa: CASSYRETNEKLFF
cdr3_nt: TGTGCCAGCAGTTACAGGGAGACTAATGAAAAACTGTTTTTT

d_call: TRBD2
j_call: TRBJ2-1
v_call: TRBV28
clone_size: NA
cdr3_aa: CASSRTSGYNEQFF
cdr3_nt: TGTGCCAGCAGTAGAACTAGCGGATACAATGAGCAGTTCTTC

d_call: NA
j_call: TRBJ2-3
v_call: TRBV6-4
clone_size: few
cdr3_aa: CASSEGRDTDTQYF
cdr3_nt: TGTGCCAGCAGTGAGGGCAGGGACACAGATACGCAGTATTTT

d_call: NA
j_call: TRBJ2-7
v_call: TRBV13
clone_size: NA
cdr3_aa: CASSLVSTGSHEQYF
cdr3_nt: TGTGCCAGCAGCTTAGTATCCACAGGGTCTCACGAGCAGTACTTC

d_call: NA
j_call: TRBJ2-5
v_call: TRBV27
clone_size: NA
cdr3_aa: CASSTSSVVRETQYF
cdr3_nt: TGTGCCAGCAGTACGTCTAGCGTCGTCAGGGAGACCCAGTACTTC

d_call: TRBD1
j_call: TRBJ2-1
v_call: TRBV6-4
clone_size: NA
cdr3_aa: CASSSGTGGNNEQFF
cdr3_nt: TGTGCCAGCAGTAGTGGGACAGGGGGGAACAATGAGCAGTTCTTC

d_call: NA
j_call: TRBJ1-2
v_call: TRBV11-1
clone_size: NA
cdr3_aa: CASSLPGQIYGYTF
cdr3_nt: TGTGCCAGCAGCTTACCAGGACAGATCTATGGCTACACCTTC

d_call: NA
j_call: TRBJ1-1
v_call: TRBV23-1
clone_size: NA
cdr3_aa: CASIGNGFLYPATEAFF
cdr3_nt: TGCGCCAGCATCGGGAATGGGTTTCTTTACCCGGCCACTGAAGCTTTCTTT

d_call: NA
j_call: TRBJ1-2
v_call: TRBV5-1
clone_size: NA
cdr3_aa: CASSRGHGYTF
cdr3_nt: TGCGCCAGCAGCAGGGGCCATGGCTACACCTTC

d_call: NA
j_call: TRBJ1-1
v_call: TRBV9
clone_size: few
cdr3_aa: CASSGTVSGLTTEAFF
cdr3_nt: TGTGCCAGCAGCGGAACAGTCAGTGGTCTGACCACTGAAGCTTTCTTT

d_call: TRBD1
j_call: TRBJ1-2
v_call: TRBV7-3
clone_size: NA
cdr3_aa: CASSFLRQGRSYGYTF
cdr3_nt: TGTGCCAGCAGCTTCCTCCGACAGGGTAGGAGCTATGGCTACACCTTC

d_call: TRBD2
j_call: TRBJ2-5
v_call: TRBV9
clone_size: NA
cdr3_aa: CASSVPAGGGETQYF
cdr3_nt: TGTGCCAGCAGCGTACCAGCGGGGGGCGGGGAGACCCAGTACTTC

d_call: NA
j_call: TRBJ2-7
v_call: TRBV12-5
clone_size: NA
cdr3_aa: CASGSTGEQYF
cdr3_nt: TGTGCTAGTGGCTCCACTGGCGAGCAGTACTTC

d_call: TRBD2
j_call: TRBJ2-1
v_call: TRBV6-4
clone_size: NA
cdr3_aa: CASSDSGGAYNEQFF
cdr3_nt: TGTGCCAGCAGTGACAGCGGGGGTGCCTACAATGAGCAGTTCTTC

d_call: TRBD1
j_call: TRBJ1-2
v_call: TRBV6-1
clone_size: NA
cdr3_aa: CASSEGQGAEGYTF
cdr3_nt: TGTGCCAGCAGTGAAGGACAGGGGGCGGAGGGCTACACCTTC